This passage covers 24 T cell receptor beta chains from one sample sequenced in a study of molecular identifiers for immune sequencing clone quantification. Via MiXCR, TCRdb re-called the PCR reads, giving one row per CDR3 protein. Found here are 75,000 to 95,000 distinct CDR3 sequences, about 23% of them singletons; the top ten hold roughly 0.76%. Sequencing input: naive CD8+ T cells from blood, with Jurkat cell RNA spiked in. Subset given: FACS-sorted CD8+CD4-CCR7+CD45RA+ naive T cells. The receptors stem from a human donor in good health. Some libraries in this study had Jurkat cell RNA spiked in.

Worth noting for this clonotype: A much larger clone lies a single base off, so this may be a read error. J is TRBJ1-1 and V is TRBV6-2 or TRBV6-3; D gene ambiguous. The V and J ends lost 2 bases and 9 bases respectively, with 16 bases between them. Germline lookup yields CDR1 MNHEY and CDR2 SVGEGT. The CDR3 is 14 amino acids. CDR3 protein: CASSYAQTSDKAFF. CDR3 nucleotide sequence: TGTGCCAGCAGTTACGCTCAGACATCGGATAAAGCTTTCTTT.

This rearrangement joins TRBV19 to TRBJ2-7; TRBD1 matches at 9 bases. V was pared by 5 bases and J by 0 bases, with 2 bases of the junction left unmatched. CDR3 length equals 14 residues. Germline V gene data show CDR1 as LNHDA and CDR2 as SQIVND (reference sequence). The CDR3 DNA follows: TGTGCCAGTAGTCCGACAGGGGGCTCCTACGAGCAGTACTTC. This gives the protein CASSPTGGSYEQYF.

This clonotype appeared a few times. V and J are TRBV5-1 and TRBJ2-2; perhaps TRBD1 as D (5 bases). Germline CDR1 and CDR2: SGHRS and YFSETQ. Trimming took off 3 bases at V and 2 bases at J, with 17 bases between the two ends. The CDR3 covers 17 residues. The CDR3 loop reads CASSSLTDFDNTGELFF. CDR3 nucleotides: TGCGCCAGCAGCTCGTTGACAGATTTTGACAACACCGGGGAGCTGTTTTTT.

The chain combines TRBV6-6 with TRBJ1-1; a possible D gene is TRBD1 (5 bases). Germline CDR1 and CDR2: MNHNY and SVGAGI (reference sequence). CDR3 size: 17 residues. Trimming shortened V by 7 bases and J by 6 bases, and 27 bases separated the two germline ends. CDR3 sequence reads: CASTRILGEALRSEAFF. CDR3 in DNA: TGTGCCAGCACAAGAATCTTAGGGGAAGCACTACGCTCTGAAGCTTTCTTT.

This clonotype was seen only once. A clone one base away is much larger, so this may be a read error. This chain uses TRBV29-1 with TRBJ1-1; D is unresolved. CDR1 and CDR2 (germline): SQVTM, ANQGSEA. The CDR3 extends over 14 amino acids. V lost 8 bases and J 6 bases, leaving 22 bases between the germline ends. CDR3 amino acids: CSLLGLGARPEAFF. The CDR3 region has the DNA TGCAGCTTGCTGGGGTTGGGCGCGCGACCTGAAGCTTTCTTT.

This clonotype was recorded at least ten times. V and J are TRBV5-1 and TRBJ2-7; possibly TRBD2 for D (5 bases). Trimming took 0 bases from V and 5 from J, leaving 12 bases between them. There are 14 residues in the CDR3. Germline V gene sequence: CDR1 SGHRS, CDR2 YFSETQ. The CDR3 DNA follows: TGCGCCAGCAGCTTGGTTGTCAGCGGCGACGAGCAGTACTTC. Translating gives CASSLVVSGDEQYF.

In the case of this clonotype: Possible read error: a much larger clone is one base away. No conserved phenylalanine or tryptophan is present at the end of the CDR3, so a read error is the likely explanation. The V and J genes are TRBV5-1 and TRBJ2-7; a weak D match, TRBD1 (6 bases). This CDR3 spans 16 amino acids. Germline V gene lookup returns CDR1 SGHRS and CDR2 YFSETQ. Between the trimmed V and J ends, which lost 3 bases and 5 bases, there was a span of 21 bases. The CDR3 sequence: CASSSRTGWDKNEQYS. CDR3 sequence (DNA): TGCGCCAGCAGCTCCCGCACAGGGTGGGACAAGAACGAGCAGTACTCC.

The rearrangement joins TRBV20-1 to TRBJ2-1, with TRBD1 identical over 9 bases. J gave up 6 bases and V 0 bases, and 12 bases lay outside the gene matches. The CDR3 sequence is 17 residues long. Germline CDR1 is DFQATT and CDR2 is SNEGSKA (reference sequence). CDR3 sequence (DNA): TGCAGTGCTAGAGATCCAGGACAGGGGTGGTTCATCAATGAGCAGTTCTTC. Translated, it gives CSARDPGQGWFINEQFF.

This clonotype appeared many times. This rearrangement joins TRBV6-5 to TRBJ1-1; no reliable D call. CDR1 and CDR2 from the germline V gene are MNHEY and SVGAGI. The CDR3 consists of 14 residues. Trimming took off 2 bases at V and 8 bases at J, with 15 bases between the two ends. The CDR3 sequence is CASSYGAGSEEAFF. The CDR3 nucleotides are TGTGCCAGCAGTTACGGTGCGGGCTCTGAGGAAGCTTTCTTT.

The chain is built from TRBV7-6 and TRBJ2-1; 9 bases fit TRBD1. The germline CDR1 and CDR2 sequences are SGHVS and FNYEAQ. The V and J ends lost 2 bases and 2 bases, in that order; junction bases with no gene match: 4. The CDR3 spans 16 residues. This CDR3 is CASSLRQGGPYNEQFF. The DNA for the CDR3 is TGTGCCAGCAGCTTAAGACAGGGGGGACCCTACAATGAGCAGTTCTTC.

Turning to this clonotype: With a much larger clone just one base away, this may be a read error. V usage is TRBV6-5 and J usage is TRBJ2-3; 7 nucleotides line up with TRBD2. Germline V gene sequence: CDR1 MNHEY, CDR2 SVGAGI. CDR3 length equals 15 residues. V trimming: 5 bases; J trimming: 8 bases; junction bases outside the gene matches: 13. CDR3 protein: CASSKIRAGVGTQYF. The CDR3 nucleotides are TGTGCCAGCAGTAAGATCAGGGCGGGAGTAGGTACGCAGTATTTT.

V is TRBV12-3 or TRBV12-4 and J is TRBJ2-5, with TRBD2 as a possible D gene (5 bases). This CDR3 is 13 amino acids long. Trimming took off 2 bases at V and 5 bases at J, with 9 bases between the two ends. CDR3 coding DNA: TGTGCCAGCAGTTTATATGAGGGCGAGACCCAGTACTTC. This translates into CASSLYEGETQYF.

On this clonotype: Possible read error: a much larger clone is one base away. V usage is TRBV19 and J usage is TRBJ2-4, with a tentative D call TRBD2 (6 bases). Germline assignment: CDR1 LNHDA and CDR2 SQIVND (reference sequence). This CDR3 is 13 amino acids long. The DNA for the CDR3 is TGTGTCAGTAGCGGCTATAGTGAAAACATTCAGTACTTC. Translating it yields CVSSGYSENIQYF. Together with reference TRBV19 and TRBJ2-4, the CDR3 gives the full variable domain: DGGITQSPKYLFRKEGQNVTLSCEQNLNHDAMYWYRQDPGQGLRLIYYSQIVNDFQKGDIAEGYSVSREKKESFPLTVTSAQKNPTAFYLCVSSGYSENIQYFGAGTRLSVL.

This clonotype has ten or more counts. The J gene is TRBJ2-7, the V gene TRBV20-1; a weak D match, TRBD1 (6 bases). This CDR3 has 12 residues. The V end was cut by 2 bases, the J end by 12 bases, with 17 bases between. CDR1 DFQATT and CDR2 SNEGSKA come from the germline V gene (reference sequence). CDR3 sequence reads: CSARTDGQSRYF. Here the CDR3 DNA reads TGCAGTGCTAGAACCGACGGACAGTCGAGGTACTTC.

This clonotype turned up a few times. This chain's CDR3 is CAWSGGSFGNQPQHF. In DNA, the CDR3 is TGTGCCTGGAGCGGGGGAAGTTTCGGGAATCAGCCCCAGCATTTT. The gene calls are TRBV30 and TRBJ1-5; weak D call: TRBD1 (5 bases). The germline V gene encodes CDR1 GTSNPN and CDR2 SVGIG (reference sequence). This CDR3 region has 15 residues. The V end lost 3 bases, the J end lost 4 bases, and 16 bases lay between the germline ends.

J is TRBJ2-3 and V is TRBV13, with 12 bases matching TRBD2. The CDR3 is 18 amino acids. V gave up 0 bases and J gave up 2 bases; unmatched junction bases: 6. Germline-derived CDR1 and CDR2 are PRHDT and FYEKMQ (reference sequence). CDR3 amino acids: CASSLGLAGGPNTDTQYF. The CDR3 DNA reads as TGTGCCAGCAGCTTAGGCCTAGCGGGAGGGCCCAACACAGATACGCAGTATTTT.

At least ten counts were recorded for this clonotype. The chain has TRBV6-1 and TRBJ1-1, with D perhaps matching TRBD1 (5 bases). The germline gives CDR1 MNHNS, CDR2 SASEGT. The CDR3 length is 14 residues. The V end was cut by 2 bases, the J end by 13 bases, with 20 bases between. The chain's CDR3 is CASSEIAGTVRNFF. Written as DNA, the CDR3 is TGTGCCAGCAGTGAAATTGCAGGGACGGTGCGGAATTTCTTT.

The gene calls are TRBV20-1 and TRBJ1-1; weak D call: TRBD1 (6 bases). The CDR3 runs 12 residues. The V end was cut by 6 bases, the J end by 7 bases, with 15 bases between. Germline V gene lookup returns CDR1 DFQATT and CDR2 SNEGSKA (reference sequence). This CDR3 is CSAHQQGVEAFF. The CDR3 bases are TGCAGTGCGCATCAACAGGGAGTTGAAGCTTTCTTT.

The V call is TRBV7-8, the J call TRBJ2-3, with TRBD2 matching 10 bases. J gave up 3 bases and V 5 bases, and 11 bases lay outside the gene matches. Germline V CDR1 and CDR2: SGHVS, FQNEAQ. The CDR3 has 17 residues. The CDR3 is CASSKPRASGGTDTQYF. The DNA of the CDR3 is TGTGCCAGCAGCAAACCCCGAGCTAGCGGGGGAACAGATACGCAGTATTTT.

With regard to this clonotype: One end of the junction fails to match germline, which may point to a read error. The chain recombines TRBV7-9 with TRBJ1-4; perhaps TRBD1 as D (6 bases). This CDR3 spans 12 amino acids. CDR1 SEHNR and CDR2 FQNEAQ come from the germline V gene (reference sequence). Here the CDR3 reads CASSLSSQGHVF. In nucleotides, the CDR3 is TGTGCCAGCAGCTTGTCATCCCAGGGACATGTGTTT.

With regard to this clonotype: A read error may explain this, as a much larger clone is one base away. The J gene is TRBJ2-2, the V gene TRBV7-9; TRBD2 is a possible D gene (5 bases). The CDR3 covers 13 residues. Per germline, CDR1 SEHNR and CDR2 FQNEAQ (reference sequence). The CDR3 loop is CASSLVNTGEPFF. CDR3 sequence (DNA): TGTGCCAGCAGCTTAGTCAACACCGGGGAGCCGTTTTTT. The full variable domain, completed using reference TRBV7-9 and TRBJ2-2, is DTGVSQNPRHKITKRGQNVTFRCDPISEHNRLYWYRQTLGQGPEFLTYFQNEAQLEKSRLLSDRFSAERPKGSFSTLEIQRTEQGDSAMYLCASSLVNTGEPFFGEGSRLTVL.

In its sample, this clonotype was seen a few times. The chain couples TRBV6-4 to TRBJ2-3; D not certain. V was cut by 2 bases and J by 2 bases, with 8 bases left in between. The CDR3 loop spans 14 amino acids. In germline, CDR1 is MRHNA, CDR2 SNTAGT. CDR3 amino acids: CASSDLGSTDTQYF. Written as DNA, the CDR3 is TGTGCCAGCAGTGACCTAGGTTCCACAGATACGCAGTATTTT.

The chain has TRBV14 and TRBJ2-7; D is undetermined. CDR3 size: 14 residues. Germline assignment: CDR1 SGHDN and CDR2 FVKESK. Trimming shortened V by 1 base and J by 2 bases, and 9 bases separated the two germline ends. CDR3 bases: TGTGCCAGCAGCCAAGGAGGAAATCCCTACGAGCAGTACTTC. Encoded protein: CASSQGGNPYEQYF.

The chain recombines TRBV7-4 with TRBJ2-4, with TRBD1 matching 9 bases. The CDR3 totals 20 residues. V lost 7 bases and J lost 1; bases outside the gene matches: 20. Germline values: CDR1 SGHVT, CDR2 SQSDAQ. CDR3 sequence: CASTRGLGTGRSEAKNIQYF. For the CDR3, the DNA is TGTGCCAGCACCCGAGGTCTCGGGACAGGGAGATCGGAGGCCAAAAACATTCAGTACTTC.